These 29 T cell receptor beta chains were all obtained from the same sample, sequenced in a study of cytomegalovirus exposure and HLA in healthy donors. The PCR made use of 60 Vbeta and 13 Jbeta primers. Profiled with immunoSEQ multiplex PCR; TCRdb holds only in-frame clones, not every one. The top ten hold under 7% of the sample, which has around 180,000 clones, about 83% seen once. Input material: PBMCs. The receptor source for this set is a woman aged 25 to 39 in good health and CMV-seropositive.

The J gene is TRBJ1-1, the V gene TRBV21-1. TRBV21-1 is flagged as a pseudogene. The CDR3 contains 16 residues. This CDR3 is CASSKAGGGLNAEAFF. The CDR3 coding sequence is TGTGCCAGCAGCAAAGCGGGAGGAGGGTTGAACGCTGAAGCTTTCTTT.

V usage is TRBV28 and J usage is TRBJ2-7; 14 nucleotides align to TRBD2. The V gene's germline CDR1 is MDHEN and CDR2 SYDVKM. V lost 4 bases and J lost 1; bases outside the gene matches: 18. The CDR3 totals 21 residues. CDR3 loop: CASSYFNGGTSGSFMSYEQYF. CDR3 bases: TGTGCCAGCAGTTACTTTAACGGAGGGACTAGCGGGAGTTTTATGTCCTACGAGCAGTACTTC.

The rearrangement joins TRBV6-1 to TRBJ2-5, with D maybe TRBD2 (6 bases). Germline V lookup: CDR1 MNHNS, CDR2 SASEGT. Trimming took off 3 bases at V and 4 bases at J, with 18 bases between the two ends. The CDR3 covers 16 residues. The CDR3 spells CASSESRGGIRETQYF. CDR3 nucleotide sequence: TGTGCCAGCAGTGAGAGTCGTGGGGGGATTCGAGAGACCCAGTACTTC.

The rearrangement joins TRBV19 to TRBJ1-4, with D maybe TRBD1 (5 bases). The CDR3 covers 15 residues. The germline V and J ends were trimmed by 5 bases and 4 bases, with 14 bases remaining between them. The V gene's germline CDR1 is LNHDA and CDR2 SQIVND (reference sequence). The CDR3 bases are TGTGCCAGTAGTGCCGGGGGAGCGGTTAATGAAAAACTGTTTTTT. Translation gives CASSAGGAVNEKLFF.

The chain joins TRBV10-3 to TRBJ2-5; D is possibly TRBD1 (6 bases). V was pared by 4 bases and J by 6 bases, with 15 bases between. Germline V gene lookup returns CDR1 ENHRY and CDR2 SYGVKD. The CDR3 contains 14 residues. CDR3 sequence: CAISGDGGSKTQYF. The CDR3 DNA sequence: TGTGCCATCAGTGGCGATGGGGGCAGTAAGACCCAGTACTTC.

V usage is TRBV4-3 and J usage is TRBJ1-2; no clear D gene. This CDR3 is 12 amino acids long. V was clipped by 2 bases and J by 4 bases, with 5 bases between them. In germline, CDR1 is LGHNA, CDR2 YSLEER. The CDR3 DNA is TGCGCCAGCAGCCAACTAGGCTATGGCTACACCTTC. Translated: CASSQLGYGYTF.

This sequence joins TRBV6-1 and TRBJ2-7; 12 nucleotides align to TRBD2. Germline CDR1 reads MNHNS; CDR2 reads SASEGT. There are 21 residues in the CDR3. Trimming removed 2 bases from V and 2 bases from J; junction bases left unmatched: 19. CDR3: CASSEHSIHTGLAGITYEQYF. The DNA for the CDR3 is TGTGCCAGCAGTGAACACTCAATCCATACCGGACTAGCGGGAATCACCTACGAGCAGTACTTC.

The V call is TRBV28, the J call TRBJ2-2, with a weak D call TRBD2 (5 bases). CDR1 and CDR2 from the germline V gene are MDHEN and SYDVKM. The V gene lost 5 bases and the J gene lost 4 bases, with 11 bases spanning the gap. The length of the CDR3 is 14 residues. In nucleotides, the CDR3 is TGTGCCAGCAGTCGGGGTTTCGGCACCGGGGAGCTGTTTTTT. Its translation: CASSRGFGTGELFF.

The chain couples TRBV7-2 to TRBJ2-1; 9 bases align to TRBD2. After removal of 5 bases from V and 6 bases from J, the junction contained 8 bases not matched to a gene. The CDR3 totals 15 residues. The germline CDR1 and CDR2 sequences are SGHTA and FQGNSA. In DNA, the CDR3 is TGTGCCAGCAGCCGATGGGCGGGGGGGCCCAATGAGCAGTTCTTC. Translating gives CASSRWAGGPNEQFF.

This clone was counted a few times. The V gene is TRBV15, the J gene TRBJ1-1; 7 bases agree with TRBD1. V lost 5 bases to trimming and J lost 9 bases; unmatched junction nucleotides: 18. Germline assignment: CDR1 LNHNV and CDR2 YYDKDF (reference sequence). The CDR3 is 16 amino acids. CDR3 residues: CATSPPLWTGITQAFF. The CDR3 DNA reads as TGTGCCACCAGCCCCCCCCTCTGGACAGGTATTACTCAAGCTTTCTTT.

The V and J genes are TRBV2 and TRBJ2-1; 10 bases agree with TRBD2. CDR3 length: 15 residues. Germline V gene sequence: CDR1 SNHLY, CDR2 FYNNEI. With V trimmed by 2 bases and J by 5 bases, 3 bases remained unmatched. The CDR3 DNA follows: TGTGCCAGCAGTGAATCAGGACTAGCGGACAATGAGCAGTTCTTC. Translating it yields CASSESGLADNEQFF.

V is TRBV7-9 and J is TRBJ2-1; TRBD2 matches 14 bases. The CDR3 length is 17 residues. Germline values: CDR1 SEHNR, CDR2 FQNEAQ (reference sequence). V gave up 5 bases and J gave up 9 bases; unmatched junction bases: 12. CDR3 residues: CASSPRTTSGGVGEQFF. The CDR3 DNA is TGTGCCAGCAGCCCCAGGACGACTAGCGGGGGGGTGGGTGAGCAGTTCTTC.

This chain links TRBV10-1 with TRBJ2-3; 12 nucleotides line up with TRBD2. From germline, CDR1 is WNHNN and CDR2 SYGVQD (reference sequence). The CDR3 has 17 amino acids. V shed 0 bases and J 1 base; nucleotides not matched to a gene: 2. DNA of the CDR3: TGCGCCAGCAGTGAGTCTGCTAGCGGGAGGGGCACAGATACGCAGTATTTT. It is translated as CASSESASGRGTDTQYF.

The chain links TRBV6-1 to TRBJ1-2; 7 bases fit TRBD1. The CDR3 extends over 12 amino acids. The V gene's germline CDR1 is MNHNS and CDR2 SASEGT. V was pared by 6 bases and J by 7 bases, with 5 bases of the junction left unmatched. The CDR3 DNA is TGTGCCAGCAGAGCAGGGGGAGGTGGCTACACCTTC. Translating it yields CASRAGGGGYTF.

The V gene is TRBV4-1, the J gene TRBJ2-3; 7 bases are shared with TRBD1. Per germline, CDR1 MGHRA and CDR2 YSYEKL. The length of the CDR3 is 14 residues. V trimming: 3 bases; J trimming: 5 bases; junction bases outside the gene matches: 5. CDR3 in DNA: TGCGCCAGCAGCCATGGGACAGAACGAGATACGCAGTATTTT. Translated, it gives CASSHGTERDTQYF.

Only one count was recorded for this clone. V is TRBV13 and J is TRBJ2-1; 8 nucleotides match TRBD1. CDR1 PRHDT and CDR2 FYEKMQ come from the germline V gene (reference sequence). V shed 7 bases and J 3 bases; nucleotides not matched to a gene: 8. This CDR3 is 15 amino acids long. The CDR3 protein is CASTPGTGDYNEQFF. The CDR3 bases are TGTGCCAGCACCCCCGGGACAGGCGACTACAATGAGCAGTTCTTC.

V and J are TRBV2 and TRBJ1-1, with D perhaps TRBD1 (5 bases). The CDR3 is 12 amino acids. Germline V CDR1 and CDR2: SNHLY, FYNNEI. V gave up 8 bases and J gave up 2 bases, with 9 bases separating them. CDR3 sequence: CASQDTNTEAFF. CDR3 nucleotide sequence: TGTGCCAGCCAGGACACCAACACTGAAGCTTTCTTT.

The count of this clone is one. This rearrangement joins TRBV27 to TRBJ2-1; TRBD1 is a possible D gene (5 bases). Trimming stripped 7 bases from V and 2 bases from J, with 9 bases between. The CDR3 loop spans 13 amino acids. Germline V lookup: CDR1 MNHEY, CDR2 SMNVEV (reference sequence). Here the CDR3 reads CASTQTAYNEQFF. CDR3 nucleotide sequence: TGTGCCAGCACTCAGACAGCCTACAATGAGCAGTTCTTC.

The chain uses TRBV5-1 and TRBJ1-2; D is ambiguous. This CDR3 contains 14 residues. Trimming took 0 bases from V and 6 from J, leaving 12 bases between them. Germline values: CDR1 SGHRS, CDR2 YFSETQ. The CDR3 protein is CASSLVGSADGYTF. The DNA for the CDR3 is TGCGCCAGCAGCTTGGTAGGCAGCGCCGATGGCTACACCTTC. Combining the CDR3 with reference TRBV5-1 and TRBJ1-2 gives the whole variable domain KAGVTQTPRYLIKTRGQQVTLSCSPISGHRSVSWYQQTPGQGLQFLFEYFSETQRNKGNFPGRFSGRQFSNSRSEMNVSTLELGDSALYLCASSLVGSADGYTFGSGTRLTVV.

V is TRBV23-1 and J is TRBJ1-2; TRBD1 agrees at 10 bases. TRBV23-1 is treated as an ORF (open reading frame) with a function not yet certain. The CDR3 sequence is 15 residues long. Losses at the gene ends were 4 bases for V and 6 bases for J; bases not matched to a gene: 8. CDR3 DNA: TGCGCCAGCAGTCCCCAAGGACAGGGGGAACATGGCTACACCTTC. This codes for CASSPQGQGEHGYTF.

The CDR3 region has the DNA TGTGCCAGCAGCACACGACTAGAAAAATCCTACAATGAGCAGTTCTTC. Its translation: CASSTRLEKSYNEQFF. The V call is TRBV9, the J call TRBJ2-1, with a possible D match to TRBD2 (6 bases). Germline CDR1 is SGDLS and CDR2 is YYNGEE. This CDR3 is built from 16 residues. Trimming shortened V by 4 bases and J by 1 base, and 15 bases separated the two germline ends.

This clone has only a few counts. The chain carries TRBV19 and TRBJ1-6; D unresolved. This CDR3 has 14 residues. V lost 2 bases to trimming and J lost 7 bases, with 9 bases between them. Germline assignment: CDR1 LNHDA and CDR2 SQIVND (reference sequence). The chain's CDR3 is CASSIKKRNSPLHF. For the CDR3, the DNA is TGTGCCAGTAGTATAAAAAAGAGAAATTCACCCCTCCACTTT.

The CDR3 sequence is CASSFTQEQGADPYEKLFF. DNA for the CDR3: TGTGCCAGCAGCTTCACTCAGGAGCAGGGGGCGGACCCCTATGAAAAACTGTTTTTT. The chain employs TRBV7-6 and TRBJ1-4; 8 positions match TRBD1. Germline CDR1 SGHVS, CDR2 FNYEAQ. V lost 3 bases to trimming and J lost 6 bases; unmatched junction nucleotides: 18. This CDR3 has 19 residues.

This clone has only a few counts. The chain uses TRBV20-1 and TRBJ2-1; the D is unclear. The length of the CDR3 is 11 residues. Germline CDR1 DFQATT, CDR2 SNEGSKA (reference sequence). V lost 2 bases, J lost 9 bases, and 8 bases lay in between. CDR3 nucleotides: TGCAGTGCTAGACTCCGTGTTGAGCAGTTCTTC. This codes for CSARLRVEQFF.

V gene TRBV6-5 combines with J gene TRBJ1-2; 8 nucleotides line up with TRBD1. V lost 4 bases to trimming and J lost 1 base; unmatched junction nucleotides: 8. The CDR3 contains 16 residues. In germline, CDR1 is MNHEY, CDR2 SVGAGI. Written as DNA, the CDR3 is TGTGCCAGCAGTTCACTCGGACAGGGACATAACTATGGCTACACCTTC. This sequence encodes CASSSLGQGHNYGYTF.

The chain has TRBV5-6 and TRBJ2-1; TRBD2 is a possible D gene (6 bases). Germline loops: CDR1 SGHDT, CDR2 YYEEEE. Trimming removed 0 bases from V and 8 bases from J, with 15 bases in between. The CDR3 runs to 15 residues. DNA of the CDR3: TGTGCCAGCAGCTTGGTTCCGGGAGAGGCCGATGAGCAGTTCTTC. Translation: CASSLVPGEADEQFF.

This chain connects TRBV7-9 to TRBJ2-2, with 8 nucleotides matching TRBD2. After removal of 1 base from V and 0 bases from J, the junction contained 1 base not matched to a gene. Germline loops: CDR1 SEHNR, CDR2 FQNEAQ (reference sequence). The CDR3 length is 16 residues. The chain's CDR3 is CASSLGLASNTGELFF. The CDR3 DNA sequence: TGTGCCAGCAGCTTAGGACTAGCGTCGAACACCGGGGAGCTGTTTTTT.

The chain couples TRBV6-5 to TRBJ1-5; 8 nucleotides agree with TRBD1. J lost 5 bases, V lost 2 bases, and 5 bases had no gene match. CDR1 and CDR2 (germline): MNHEY, SVGAGI. This CDR3 has 15 residues. The chain's CDR3 is CASSYGQGLDQPQHF. The DNA of the CDR3 is TGTGCCAGCAGTTACGGACAGGGCTTGGATCAGCCCCAGCATTTT.

V and J are TRBV9 and TRBJ2-1; the D gene is possibly TRBD1 (5 bases). CDR3 length: 15 amino acids. CDR1 and CDR2 from the germline V gene are SGDLS and YYNGEE. V shed 4 bases and J shed 5 bases, with 16 bases lying between them. The CDR3 protein is CASSRGSQLNNEQFF. The DNA of the CDR3 is TGTGCCAGCAGCAGGGGATCCCAGCTCAACAATGAGCAGTTCTTC.